This entry is about one T cell receptor (beta chain). Its antigen remains unidentified. Method: immunoSEQ multiplex PCR; TCRdb's copy keeps in-frame clones and lacks some. The table has roughly 73,000 clones, approximately 80% seen once. Exclusion of a patient followed from autoimmune disease history or systemic immunosuppression. These data are taken from a study of OX40 agonist ivuxolimab in advanced cancers. The overall study: Cohort: about 80% men, mean age about 62, aged about 20 to 79. Overall study results and limits: Relative to CD4+, CD8+ T cells held more expanded clones on average.

Sequencing was performed on CD4+ or CD8+ T cells sorted from blood, taken in a trial of the OX40 agonist ivuxolimab. The source is an adult with an advanced solid tumor such as melanoma, head and neck, liver or kidney cancer.

In DNA form, the CDR3 reads TGTGCCAGCAGCTTGGCCGGCCTCGCCTACGAGCAGTACTTC. Translating it yields CASSLAGLAYEQYF. The chain couples TRBV5-8 to TRBJ2-7; unclear D gene. The ends were cut back, 0 bases at V and 2 bases at J, with 9 bases in the middle. The germline V gene has CDR1 SGHTS and CDR2 YDEGEE. The CDR3 extends over 14 amino acids.